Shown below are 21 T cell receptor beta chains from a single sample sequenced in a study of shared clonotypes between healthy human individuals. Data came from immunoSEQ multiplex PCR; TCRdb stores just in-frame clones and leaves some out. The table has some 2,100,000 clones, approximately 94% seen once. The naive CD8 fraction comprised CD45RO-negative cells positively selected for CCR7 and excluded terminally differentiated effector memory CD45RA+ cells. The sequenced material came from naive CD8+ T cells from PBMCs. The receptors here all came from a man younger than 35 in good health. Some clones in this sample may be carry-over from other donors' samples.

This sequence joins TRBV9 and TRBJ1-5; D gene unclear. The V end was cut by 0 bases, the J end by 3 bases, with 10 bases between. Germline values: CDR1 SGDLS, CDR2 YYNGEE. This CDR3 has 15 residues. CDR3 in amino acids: CASSVAGLYNQPQHF. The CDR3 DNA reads TGTGCCAGCAGCGTAGCGGGCCTCTACAATCAGCCCCAGCATTTT.

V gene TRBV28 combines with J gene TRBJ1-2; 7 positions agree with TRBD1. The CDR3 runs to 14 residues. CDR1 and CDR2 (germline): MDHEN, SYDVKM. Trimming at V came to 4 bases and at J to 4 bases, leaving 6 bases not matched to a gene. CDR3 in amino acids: CASSSPRGLYGYTF. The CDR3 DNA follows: TGTGCCAGCAGTTCACCGAGGGGGCTCTATGGCTACACCTTC.

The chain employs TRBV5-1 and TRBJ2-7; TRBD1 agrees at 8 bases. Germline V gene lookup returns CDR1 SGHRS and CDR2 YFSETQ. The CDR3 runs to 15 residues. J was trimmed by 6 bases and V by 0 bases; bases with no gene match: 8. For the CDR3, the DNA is TGCGCCAGCAGCTTGGATCCGGACAGGGCCCGCGAGCAGTACTTC. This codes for CASSLDPDRAREQYF.

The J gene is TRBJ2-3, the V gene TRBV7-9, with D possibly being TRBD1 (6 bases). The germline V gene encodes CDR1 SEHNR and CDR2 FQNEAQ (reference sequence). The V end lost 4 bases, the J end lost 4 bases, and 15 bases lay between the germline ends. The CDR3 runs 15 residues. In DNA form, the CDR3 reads TGTGCCAGCAGCTCGATCCGGGACAACGCAGATACGCAGTATTTT. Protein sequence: CASSSIRDNADTQYF.

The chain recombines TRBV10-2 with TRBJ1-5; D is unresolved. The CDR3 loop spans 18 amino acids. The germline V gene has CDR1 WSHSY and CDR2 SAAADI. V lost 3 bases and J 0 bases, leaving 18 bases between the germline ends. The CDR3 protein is CASSDPGRVIYSNQPQHF. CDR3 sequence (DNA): TGCGCCAGCAGTGATCCTGGACGGGTGATCTATAGCAATCAGCCCCAGCATTTT.

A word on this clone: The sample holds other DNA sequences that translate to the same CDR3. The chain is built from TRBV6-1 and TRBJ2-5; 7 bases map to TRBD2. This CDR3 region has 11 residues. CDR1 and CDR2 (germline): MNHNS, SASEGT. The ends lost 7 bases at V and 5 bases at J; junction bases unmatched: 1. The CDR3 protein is CASIGGETQYF. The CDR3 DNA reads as TGTGCCAGCATCGGGGGGGAGACCCAGTACTTC.

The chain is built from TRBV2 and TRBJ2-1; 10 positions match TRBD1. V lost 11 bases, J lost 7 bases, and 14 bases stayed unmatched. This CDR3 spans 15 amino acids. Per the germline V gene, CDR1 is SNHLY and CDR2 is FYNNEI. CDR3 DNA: TGTGCCCAGCAAAGTCAGGACAGGGGGATGAATGAGCAGTTCTTC. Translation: CAQQSQDRGMNEQFF.

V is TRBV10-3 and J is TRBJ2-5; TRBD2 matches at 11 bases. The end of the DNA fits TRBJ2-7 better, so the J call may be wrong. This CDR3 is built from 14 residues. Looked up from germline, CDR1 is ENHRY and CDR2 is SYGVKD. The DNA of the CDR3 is TGTGCCATCAGTGGAGGGACTAGCGGAAGCGAGCAGTACTTC. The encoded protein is CAISGGTSGSEQYF.

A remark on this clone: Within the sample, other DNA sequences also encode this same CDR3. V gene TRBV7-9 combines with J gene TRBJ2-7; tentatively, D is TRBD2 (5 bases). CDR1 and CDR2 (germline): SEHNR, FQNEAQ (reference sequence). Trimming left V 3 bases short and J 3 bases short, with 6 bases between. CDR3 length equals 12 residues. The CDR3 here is CASSFSVYEQYF. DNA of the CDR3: TGTGCCAGCAGCTTTAGCGTCTACGAGCAGTACTTC.

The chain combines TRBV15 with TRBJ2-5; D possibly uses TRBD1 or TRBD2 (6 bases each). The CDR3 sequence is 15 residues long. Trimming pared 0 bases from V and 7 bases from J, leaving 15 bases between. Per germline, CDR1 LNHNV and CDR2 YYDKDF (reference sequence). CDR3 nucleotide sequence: TGTGCCACCAGCAGAGATGTGGAGGGGGAGGCGACCCAGTACTTC. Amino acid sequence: CATSRDVEGEATQYF.

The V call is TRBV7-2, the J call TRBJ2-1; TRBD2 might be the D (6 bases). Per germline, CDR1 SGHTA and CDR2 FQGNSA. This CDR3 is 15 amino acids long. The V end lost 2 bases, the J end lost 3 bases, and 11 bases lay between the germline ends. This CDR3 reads CASSLIGGNYNEQFF. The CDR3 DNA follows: TGTGCCAGCAGCTTAATTGGCGGGAACTACAATGAGCAGTTCTTC.

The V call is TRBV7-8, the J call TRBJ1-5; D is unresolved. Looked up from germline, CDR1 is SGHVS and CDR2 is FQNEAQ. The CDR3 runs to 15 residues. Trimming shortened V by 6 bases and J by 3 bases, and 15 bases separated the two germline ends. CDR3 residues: CASRIGVGHNQPQHF. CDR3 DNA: TGTGCCAGCAGAATTGGAGTTGGGCACAATCAGCCCCAGCATTTT.

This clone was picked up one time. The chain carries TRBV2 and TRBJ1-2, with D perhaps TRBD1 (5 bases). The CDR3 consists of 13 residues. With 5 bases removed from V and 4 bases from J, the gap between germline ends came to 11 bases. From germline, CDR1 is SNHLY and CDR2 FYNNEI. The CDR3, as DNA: TGTGCCAGCAGTCAGACAGTAGGCTATGGCTACACCTTC. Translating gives CASSQTVGYGYTF.

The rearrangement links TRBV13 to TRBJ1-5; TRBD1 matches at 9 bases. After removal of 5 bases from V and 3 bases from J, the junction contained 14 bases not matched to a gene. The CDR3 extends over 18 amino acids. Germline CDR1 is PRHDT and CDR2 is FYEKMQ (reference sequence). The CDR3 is CASSLNRGRGGNNQPQHF. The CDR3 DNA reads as TGTGCCAGCAGCCTAAACAGGGGGCGCGGCGGAAACAATCAGCCCCAGCATTTT.

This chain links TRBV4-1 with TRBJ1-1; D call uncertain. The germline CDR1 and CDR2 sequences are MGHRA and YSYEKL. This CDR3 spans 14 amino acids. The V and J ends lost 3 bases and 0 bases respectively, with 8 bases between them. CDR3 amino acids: CASSHWGMNTEAFF. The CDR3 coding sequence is TGCGCCAGCAGCCATTGGGGAATGAACACTGAAGCTTTCTTT.

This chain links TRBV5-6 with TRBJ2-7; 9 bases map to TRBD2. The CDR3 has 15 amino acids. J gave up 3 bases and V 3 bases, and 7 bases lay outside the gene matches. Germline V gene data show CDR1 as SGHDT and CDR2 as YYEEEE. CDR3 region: CASSSLAGRVYEQYF. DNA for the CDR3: TGTGCCAGCAGCTCGCTAGCGGGAAGGGTCTACGAGCAGTACTTC.

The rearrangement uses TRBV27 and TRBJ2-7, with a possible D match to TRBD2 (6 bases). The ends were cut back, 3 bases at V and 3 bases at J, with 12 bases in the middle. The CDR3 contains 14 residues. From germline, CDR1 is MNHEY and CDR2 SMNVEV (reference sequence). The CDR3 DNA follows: TGTGCCAGCAGTTTGGGGAGGCAGAGCTACGAGCAGTACTTC. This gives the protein CASSLGRQSYEQYF.

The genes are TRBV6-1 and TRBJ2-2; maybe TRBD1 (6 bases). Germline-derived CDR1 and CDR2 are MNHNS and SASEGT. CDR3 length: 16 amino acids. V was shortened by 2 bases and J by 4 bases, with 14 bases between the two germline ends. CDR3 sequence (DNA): TGTGCCAGCAGTGAATCAGCAGGGGCGAGCACCGGGGAGCTGTTTTTT. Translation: CASSESAGASTGELFF.

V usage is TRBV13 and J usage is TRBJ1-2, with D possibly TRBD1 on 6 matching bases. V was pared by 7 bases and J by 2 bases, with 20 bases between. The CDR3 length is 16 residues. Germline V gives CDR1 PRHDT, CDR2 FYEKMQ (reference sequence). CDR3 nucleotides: TGTGCCAGCACCTCCGGGCCGACAGGAGCCAACTATGGCTACACCTTC. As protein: CASTSGPTGANYGYTF.

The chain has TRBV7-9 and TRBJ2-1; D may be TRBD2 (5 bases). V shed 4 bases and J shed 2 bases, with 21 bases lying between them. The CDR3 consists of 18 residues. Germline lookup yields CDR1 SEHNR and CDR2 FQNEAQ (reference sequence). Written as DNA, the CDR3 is TGTGCCAGCAGCTCCCCTAGGTATCGGGGTGGACCCTACAATGAGCAGTTCTTC. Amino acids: CASSSPRYRGGPYNEQFF.

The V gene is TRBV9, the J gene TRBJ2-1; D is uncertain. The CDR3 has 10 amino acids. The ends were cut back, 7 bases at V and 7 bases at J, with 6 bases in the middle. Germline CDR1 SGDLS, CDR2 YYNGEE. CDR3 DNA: TGTGCCAGCGGGCCAAATGAGCAGTTCTTC. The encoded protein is CASGPNEQFF. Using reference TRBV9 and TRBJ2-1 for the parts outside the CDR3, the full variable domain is DSGVTQTPKHLITATGQRVTLRCSPRSGDLSVYWYQQSLDQGLQFLIQYYNGEERAKGNILERFSAQQFPDLHSELNLSSLELGDSALYFCASGPNEQFFGPGTRLTVL.